Below, 2 T cell receptor beta chains from the same sample are listed, as sequenced in a study of T cell responses to AZD1222 COVID-19 vaccine. Sequenced by immunoSEQ multiplex PCR; TCRdb stores in-frame clones only, minus some. The sample includes about 140,000 clones, 90% to 95% seen only once; the top ten take 2.3%. Sequencing was performed on peripheral blood, taken on day 0 of AZD1222 vaccination. Source of these receptors: an adult in good health.

The chain links TRBV30 to TRBJ1-5, with TRBD1 matching over 8 bases. J was trimmed by 5 bases and V by 2 bases; bases with no gene match: 5. Germline lookup yields CDR1 GTSNPN and CDR2 SVGIG (reference sequence). The length of the CDR3 is 14 residues. DNA for the CDR3: TGTGCCTGGAGTAGGACAGGGAAGGATCAGCCCCAGCATTTT. This codes for CAWSRTGKDQPQHF.

This rearrangement joins TRBV11-1 to TRBJ2-1; 13 positions agree with TRBD2. There are 16 residues in the CDR3. J gave up 8 bases and V 4 bases, and 8 bases lay outside the gene matches. CDR1 is SGHAT, CDR2 FQDESV, per germline (reference sequence). The CDR3 DNA follows: TGTGCCAGCAGCTCAGCCGGGACTAGCGGGAAGGATGAGCAGTTCTTC. Translation gives CASSSAGTSGKDEQFF.